A single sample gave rise to the 2 T cell receptor beta chains below, sequenced in a study of T cells in localized non-small cell lung cancer. Assay: immunoSEQ multiplex PCR; the TCRdb copy retains only in-frame clones and omits some. Here the sample spans more than 20,000 clones, roughly 90% being singletons. The sequenced sample was PBMCs, obtained before any cancer treatment. These receptor sequences come from a man aged 35 to 69 with stage II lung adenocarcinoma.

The rearrangement uses TRBV10-3 and TRBJ2-5; no firm D call. Per the germline V gene, CDR1 is ENHRY and CDR2 is SYGVKD. V was cut by 3 bases and J by 5 bases, with 4 bases left in between. The CDR3 contains 11 residues. The CDR3 nucleotides are TGTGCCATCAGTGACGGGGAGACCCAGTACTTC. Translation: CAISDGETQYF.

This chain uses TRBV29-1 with TRBJ1-2, with D tentatively TRBD1 (5 bases). Per germline, CDR1 SQVTM and CDR2 ANQGSEA. Trimming took off 3 bases at V and 4 bases at J, with 12 bases between the two ends. The CDR3 runs 13 residues. The CDR3 sequence: CSVDRERAYGYTF. In DNA, the CDR3 is TGCAGCGTTGACAGGGAGCGGGCCTATGGCTACACCTTC.